This T cell receptor (beta chain) is from a study of blood T cell repertoires in COVID-19. Looking at the study overall: Sites in the United States, Italy and Spain provided acute and convalescent COVID-19 samples. In each case, the material was cDNA or gDNA derived from T cells, B-cell-depleted T cells, or PBMCs.

The V segment lost 4 bases and the J segment 4 bases; nucleotides outside the gene matches: 3. The germline gives CDR1 SGHNT, CDR2 YYREEE (reference sequence). The CDR3 has 13 amino acids. Participant reports of clinical history set cohort assignment. Original analysis: Estimated nucleated cell counts came from reference gene primer amplification. Measured with immunoSEQ multiplex PCR; TCRdb has only the in-frame clones, and not every one. V, J and clone size reflect that table, while D and trimming were determined from the DNA. The sample includes 250,000 or so clones, around 90% of them seen just once.

The specimen sequenced was PBMCs or T cells enriched from blood (not recorded which). The V gene is TRBV5-4, the J gene TRBJ1-2, with 8 positions matching TRBD1. This receptor was obtained from a man in his fifties who had been exposed to COVID-19. CDR3 in amino acids: CASSPTGGYGYTF. CDR3 DNA: TGTGCCAGCAGCCCTACAGGGGGCTATGGCTACACCTTC.